The table lists the clone carrying this T cell receptor beta chain with a few counts. One base away lies a much larger clone, so this may be a sequencing read error. The study profiled TCR beta VDJ and CDR3 using genomic DNA as template. One entry per CDR3 protein, called by TCRdb with MiXCR from the reads. The data hold about 400,000 distinct CDR3 sequences, with under 80% observed a single time. Trimming removed 4 bases from V and 4 bases from J, with 8 bases in between. This CDR3 region has 13 residues. CDR1 SGHRS and CDR2 YFSETQ come from the germline V gene. The record originates from a study of CD8+CD57+ T cells in acquired aplastic anemia.

The TCR originated in a human donor in good health, serving as a control. J is TRBJ2-2 and V is TRBV5-1; D not resolved. The specimen sequenced was sorted CD4+, CD8+, or CD8+CD57+ T cells (not recorded which) from PBMCs. This chain's CDR3 is CASSLDVTGELFF. Written as DNA, the CDR3 is TGCGCCAGCAGCCTTGACGTCACCGGGGAGCTGTTTTTT.